This TCR beta chain is drawn from a study of vaccination effects on CD4 cells after COVID-19. Worth noting for this clone: The antigen is not known.

This CDR3 has 16 residues. CDR1 and CDR2 from the germline V gene are LGHNA and YNFKEQ. Trimming stripped 0 bases from V and 8 bases from J, with 16 bases between. The data were produced by immunoSEQ multiplex PCR, yet TCRdb's version contains in-frame clones alone and is incomplete. Seen here are some 22,000 clones, approximately 76% observed once, and the top ten hold roughly 15%. In the ViraFEST assay, antigen-specific CD4+ clonotypes were identified by expansion after peptide-pool stimulation. After roughly eleven days in culture, the CD4+ T cells were isolated. It was between March and December 2020 that the person had a SARS-CoV-2 infection confirmed by PCR.

This TCR came from a human donor who had a prior SARS-CoV-2 infection. The sequences come from CD4+ T cells from PBMCs cultured with SARS-CoV-2 spike peptides, collected before COVID-19 vaccination. The chain is built from TRBV4-2 and TRBJ1-4; TRBD1 is a possible D gene (6 bases). Here the CDR3 DNA reads TGTGCCAGCAGCCAAGATTGGGGAGGGGGAGACGAAAAACTGTTTTTT. This codes for CASSQDWGGGDEKLFF.